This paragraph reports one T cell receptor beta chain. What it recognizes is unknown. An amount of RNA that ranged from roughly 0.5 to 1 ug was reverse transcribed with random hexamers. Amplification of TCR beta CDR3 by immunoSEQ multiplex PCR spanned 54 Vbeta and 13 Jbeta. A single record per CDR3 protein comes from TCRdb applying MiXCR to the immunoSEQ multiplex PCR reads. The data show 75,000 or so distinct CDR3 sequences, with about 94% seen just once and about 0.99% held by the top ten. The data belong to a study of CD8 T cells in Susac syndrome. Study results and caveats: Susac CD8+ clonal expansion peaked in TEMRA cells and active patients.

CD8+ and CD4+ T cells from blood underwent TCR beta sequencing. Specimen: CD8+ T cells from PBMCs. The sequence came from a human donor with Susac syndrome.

The CDR3 reads CASSALGGLGDTQYF. DNA of the CDR3: TGTGCCAGCAGCGCTCTCGGAGGGTTGGGAGATACGCAGTATTTT. The chain uses TRBV9 and TRBJ2-3, with a tentative D call TRBD2 (6 bases). Trimming took 3 bases from V and 5 from J, leaving 16 bases between them. The CDR3 consists of 15 residues. The germline V gene encodes CDR1 SGDLS and CDR2 YYNGEE. Supplemented by reference TRBV9 and TRBJ2-3, the full variable domain reads DSGVTQTPKHLITATGQRVTLRCSPRSGDLSVYWYQQSLDQGLQFLIQYYNGEERAKGNILERFSAQQFPDLHSELNLSSLELGDSALYFCASSALGGLGDTQYFGPGTRLTVL.